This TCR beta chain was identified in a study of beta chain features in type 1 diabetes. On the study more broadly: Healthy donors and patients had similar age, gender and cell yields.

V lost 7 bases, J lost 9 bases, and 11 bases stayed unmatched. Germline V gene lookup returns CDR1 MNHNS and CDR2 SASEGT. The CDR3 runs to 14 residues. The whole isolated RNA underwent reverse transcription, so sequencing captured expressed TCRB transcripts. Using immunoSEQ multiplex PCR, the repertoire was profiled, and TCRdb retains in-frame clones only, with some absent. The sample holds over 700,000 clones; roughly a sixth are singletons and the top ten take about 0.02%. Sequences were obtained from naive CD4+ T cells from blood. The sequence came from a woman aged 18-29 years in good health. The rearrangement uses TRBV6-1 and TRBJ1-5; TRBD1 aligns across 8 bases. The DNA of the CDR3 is TGTGCCAGCACAAACCGGGACAGGACGTCGCCCCAGCATTTT. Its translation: CASTNRDRTSPQHF.